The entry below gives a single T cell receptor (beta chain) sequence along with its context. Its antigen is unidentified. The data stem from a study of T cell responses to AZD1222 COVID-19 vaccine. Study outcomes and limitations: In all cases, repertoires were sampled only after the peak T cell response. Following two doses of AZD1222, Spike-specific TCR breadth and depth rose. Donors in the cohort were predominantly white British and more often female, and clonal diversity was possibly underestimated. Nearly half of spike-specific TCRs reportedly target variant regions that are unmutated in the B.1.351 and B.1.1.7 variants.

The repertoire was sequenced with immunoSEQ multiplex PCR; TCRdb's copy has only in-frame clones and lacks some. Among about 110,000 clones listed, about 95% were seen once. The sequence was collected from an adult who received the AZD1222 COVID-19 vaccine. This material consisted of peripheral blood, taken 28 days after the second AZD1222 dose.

The CDR3 DNA sequence: TGTGCCAGCCCCCTAGGGGGGACTATTCCTTACGAGCAGTACTTC. Its protein is CASPLGGTIPYEQYF. The J gene is TRBJ2-7, the V gene TRBV2; D might be TRBD2 (7 bases). Germline V gives CDR1 SNHLY, CDR2 FYNNEI. This CDR3 contains 15 residues. Deletions cut 8 bases from V and 4 bases from J, with 21 bases between.